Sequencing of this T cell receptor beta chain was carried out in a study of OX40 agonist ivuxolimab in advanced cancers. Study information: Ivuxolimab, an antibody acting as an agonist of OX40 (CD134), was used to treat patients.

Measured with immunoSEQ multiplex PCR; TCRdb has only the in-frame clones, and not every one. The repertoire includes around 72,000 clones, about 88% of them detected once, and roughly an eighth sits in the top ten. The V and J ends lost 4 bases and 2 bases respectively, with 14 bases between them. CDR3 length: 15 amino acids. Germline V CDR1 and CDR2: SGHRS, YFSETQ. General observations from the study: Doses of 0.1 to 3.0 mg/kg were accompanied by clonal expansion of CD4+ and CD8+ blood T cells by week 6.

For this clone: Its matching antigen is unknown.

The sequence derives from an adult with an advanced solid tumor such as melanoma, head and neck, liver or kidney cancer. The rearrangement uses TRBV5-1 and TRBJ2-3; D may be TRBD1 (5 bases). The specimen comprised CD4+ or CD8+ T cells sorted from blood, sampled in a trial of the OX40 agonist ivuxolimab. In DNA, the CDR3 is TGCGCCAGCAGCCGAGTCCCGGACAACACAGATACGCAGTATTTT. Its translation is CASSRVPDNTDTQYF.